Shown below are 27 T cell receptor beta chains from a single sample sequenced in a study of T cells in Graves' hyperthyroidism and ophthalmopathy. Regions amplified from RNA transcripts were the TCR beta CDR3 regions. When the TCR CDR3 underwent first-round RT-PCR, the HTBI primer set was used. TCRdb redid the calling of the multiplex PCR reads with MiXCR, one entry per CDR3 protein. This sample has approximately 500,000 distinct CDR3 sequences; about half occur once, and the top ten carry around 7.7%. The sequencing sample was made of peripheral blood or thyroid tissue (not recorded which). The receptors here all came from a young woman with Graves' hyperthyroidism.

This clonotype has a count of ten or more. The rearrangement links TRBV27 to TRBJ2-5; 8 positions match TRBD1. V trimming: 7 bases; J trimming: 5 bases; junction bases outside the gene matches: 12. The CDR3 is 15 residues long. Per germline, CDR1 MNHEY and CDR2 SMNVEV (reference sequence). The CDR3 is CASTAGTGGRETQYF. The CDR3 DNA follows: TGTGCCAGCACCGCAGGGACAGGAGGGCGGGAGACCCAGTACTTC.

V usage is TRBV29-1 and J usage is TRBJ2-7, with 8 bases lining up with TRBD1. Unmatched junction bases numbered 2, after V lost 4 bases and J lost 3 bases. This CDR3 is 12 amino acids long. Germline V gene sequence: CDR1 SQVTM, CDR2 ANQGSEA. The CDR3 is CSVAGGFYEQYF. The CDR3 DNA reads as TGCAGCGTTGCAGGGGGCTTCTACGAGCAGTACTTC.

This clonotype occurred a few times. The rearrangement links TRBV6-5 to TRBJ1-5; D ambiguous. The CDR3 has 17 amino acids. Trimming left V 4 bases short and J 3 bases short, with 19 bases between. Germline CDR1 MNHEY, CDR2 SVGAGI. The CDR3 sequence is CASSSSRWGAFNQPQHF. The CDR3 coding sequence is TGTGCCAGCAGTTCCTCTAGGTGGGGAGCGTTCAATCAGCCCCAGCATTTT.

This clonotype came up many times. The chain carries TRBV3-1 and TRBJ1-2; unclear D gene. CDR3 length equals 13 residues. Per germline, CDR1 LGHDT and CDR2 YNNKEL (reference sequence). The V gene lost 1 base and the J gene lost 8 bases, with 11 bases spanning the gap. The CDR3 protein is CASSQGPGLGYTF. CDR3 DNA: TGTGCCAGCAGCCAAGGCCCCGGCTTGGGCTACACCTTC.

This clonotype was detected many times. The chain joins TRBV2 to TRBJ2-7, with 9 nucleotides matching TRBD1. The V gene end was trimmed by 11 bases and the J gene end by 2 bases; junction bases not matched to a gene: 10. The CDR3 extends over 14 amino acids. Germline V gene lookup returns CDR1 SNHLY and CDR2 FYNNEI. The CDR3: CACNRGRLTYEQYF. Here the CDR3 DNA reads TGTGCCTGCAACAGGGGGCGACTTACCTACGAGCAGTACTTC. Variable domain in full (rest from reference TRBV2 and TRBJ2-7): EPEVTQTPSHQVTQMGQEVILRCVPISNHLYFYWYRQILGQKVEFLVSFYNNEISEKSEIFDDQFSVERPDGSNFTLKIRSTKLEDSAMYFCACNRGRLTYEQYFGPGTRLTVT.

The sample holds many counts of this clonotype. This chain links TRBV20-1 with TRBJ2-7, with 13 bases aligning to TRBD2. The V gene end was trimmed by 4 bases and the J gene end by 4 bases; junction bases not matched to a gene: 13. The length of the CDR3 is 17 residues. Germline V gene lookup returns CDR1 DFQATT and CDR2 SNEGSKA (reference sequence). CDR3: CSATGTSGTQTPYEQYF. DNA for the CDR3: TGCAGTGCTACCGGGACTAGCGGGACCCAAACCCCATACGAGCAGTACTTC.

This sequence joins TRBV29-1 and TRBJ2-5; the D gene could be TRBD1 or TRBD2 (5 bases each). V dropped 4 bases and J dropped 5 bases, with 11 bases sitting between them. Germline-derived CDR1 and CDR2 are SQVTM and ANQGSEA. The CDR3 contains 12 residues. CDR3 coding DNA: TGCAGCGTTGGAGGGGATGGGGAGACCCAGTACTTC. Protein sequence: CSVGGDGETQYF.

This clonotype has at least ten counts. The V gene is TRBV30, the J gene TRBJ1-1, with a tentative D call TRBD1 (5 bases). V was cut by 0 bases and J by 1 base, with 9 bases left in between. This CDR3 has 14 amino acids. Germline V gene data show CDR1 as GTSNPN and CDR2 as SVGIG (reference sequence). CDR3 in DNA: TGTGCCTGGAGTGTACCAGGGTGGAACACTGAAGCTTTCTTT. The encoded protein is CAWSVPGWNTEAFF. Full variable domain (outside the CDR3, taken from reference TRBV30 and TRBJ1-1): SQTIHQWPATLVQPVGSPLSLECTVEGTSNPNLYWYRQAAGRGLQLLFYSVGIGQISSEVPQNLSASRPQDRQFILSSKKLLLSDSGFYLCAWSVPGWNTEAFFGQGTRLTVV.

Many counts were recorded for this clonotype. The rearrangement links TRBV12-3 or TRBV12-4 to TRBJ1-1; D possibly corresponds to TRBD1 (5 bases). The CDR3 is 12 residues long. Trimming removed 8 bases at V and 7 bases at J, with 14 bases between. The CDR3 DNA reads TGTGCCAGCTTGGGGGGTAGGTTTGAAGCTTTCTTT. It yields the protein CASLGGRFEAFF.

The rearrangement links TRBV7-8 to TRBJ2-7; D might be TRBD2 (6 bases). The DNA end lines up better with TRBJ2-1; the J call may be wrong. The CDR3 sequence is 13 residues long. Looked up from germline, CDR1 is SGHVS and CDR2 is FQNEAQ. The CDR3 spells CASSRDSINEQFF. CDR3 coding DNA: TGTGCCAGCAGCCGGGACTCAATCAATGAGCAGTTCTTC.

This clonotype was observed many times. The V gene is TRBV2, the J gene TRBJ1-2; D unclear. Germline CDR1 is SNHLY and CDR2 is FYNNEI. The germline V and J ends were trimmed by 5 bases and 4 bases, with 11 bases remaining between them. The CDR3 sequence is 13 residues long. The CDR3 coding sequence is TGTGCCAGCAGTAGGATGACGACCTATGGCTACACCTTC. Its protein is CASSRMTTYGYTF.

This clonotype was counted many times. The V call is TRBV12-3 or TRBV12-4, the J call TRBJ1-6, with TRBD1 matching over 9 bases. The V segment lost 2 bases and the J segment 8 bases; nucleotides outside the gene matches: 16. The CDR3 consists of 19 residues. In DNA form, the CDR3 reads TGTGCCAGCAGTTTACGACGCCCCGCAGGGACAGGGCAAGATTCACCCCTCCACTTT. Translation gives CASSLRRPAGTGQDSPLHF.

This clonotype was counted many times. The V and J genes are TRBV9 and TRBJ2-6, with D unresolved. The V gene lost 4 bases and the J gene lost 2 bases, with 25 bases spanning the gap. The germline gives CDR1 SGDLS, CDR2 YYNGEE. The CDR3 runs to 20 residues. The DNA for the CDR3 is TGTGCCAGCAGCTTCACGCCCGATTTAGGGATGGGTCCTGGGGCCAACGTCCTGACTTTC. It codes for CASSFTPDLGMGPGANVLTF.

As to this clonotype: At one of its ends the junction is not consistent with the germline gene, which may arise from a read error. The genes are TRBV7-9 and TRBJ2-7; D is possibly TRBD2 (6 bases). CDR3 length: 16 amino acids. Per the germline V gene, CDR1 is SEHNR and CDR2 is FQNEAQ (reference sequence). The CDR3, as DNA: TGCGCCAGCAGCCCGCTTGGGACTGGCGGGAACTACGAGCAGTACTTC. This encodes CASSPLGTGGNYEQYF.

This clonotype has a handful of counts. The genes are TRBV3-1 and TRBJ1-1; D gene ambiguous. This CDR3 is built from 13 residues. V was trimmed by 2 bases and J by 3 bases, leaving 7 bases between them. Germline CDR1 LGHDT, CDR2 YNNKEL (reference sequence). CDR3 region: CASSQFGYTEAFF. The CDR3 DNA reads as TGTGCCAGCAGCCAATTCGGGTACACTGAAGCTTTCTTT.

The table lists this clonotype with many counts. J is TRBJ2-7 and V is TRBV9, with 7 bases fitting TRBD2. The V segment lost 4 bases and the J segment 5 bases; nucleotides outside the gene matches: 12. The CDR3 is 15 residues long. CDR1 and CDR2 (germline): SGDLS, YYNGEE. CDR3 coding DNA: TGTGCCAGCAGCCCGGAACCGGAGCGGGACGACGAGCAGTACTTC. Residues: CASSPEPERDDEQYF. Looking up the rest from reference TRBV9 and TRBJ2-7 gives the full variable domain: DSGVTQTPKHLITATGQRVTLRCSPRSGDLSVYWYQQSLDQGLQFLIQYYNGEERAKGNILERFSAQQFPDLHSELNLSSLELGDSALYFCASSPEPERDDEQYFGPGTRLTVT.

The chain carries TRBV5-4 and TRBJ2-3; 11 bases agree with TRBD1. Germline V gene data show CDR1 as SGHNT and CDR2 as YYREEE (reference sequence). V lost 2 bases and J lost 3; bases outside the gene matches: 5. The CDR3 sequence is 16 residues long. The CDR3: CASSFGQGASTDTQYF. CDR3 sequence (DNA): TGTGCCAGCAGCTTCGGACAGGGGGCTTCGACAGATACGCAGTATTTT. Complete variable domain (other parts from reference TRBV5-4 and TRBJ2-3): ETGVTQSPTHLIKTRGQQVTLRCSSQSGHNTVSWYQQALGQGPQFIFQYYREEENGRGNFPPRFSGLQFPNYSSELNVNALELDDSALYLCASSFGQGASTDTQYFGPGTRLTVL.

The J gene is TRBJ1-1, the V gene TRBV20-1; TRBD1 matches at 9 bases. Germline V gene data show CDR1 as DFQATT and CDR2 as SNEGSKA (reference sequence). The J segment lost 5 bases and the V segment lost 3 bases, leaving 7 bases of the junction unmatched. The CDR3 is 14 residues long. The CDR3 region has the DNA TGCAGTGCTAGGCACCGGGACAGGGCGACTGAAGCTTTCTTT. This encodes CSARHRDRATEAFF.

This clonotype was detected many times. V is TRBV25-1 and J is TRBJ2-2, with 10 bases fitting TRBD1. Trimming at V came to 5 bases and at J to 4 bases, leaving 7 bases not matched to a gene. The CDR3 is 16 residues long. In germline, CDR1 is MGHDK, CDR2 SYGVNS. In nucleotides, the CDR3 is TGTGCCAGCAGTTTGACAGGGGGCGCTTTCACCGGGGAGCTGTTTTTT. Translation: CASSLTGGAFTGELFF.

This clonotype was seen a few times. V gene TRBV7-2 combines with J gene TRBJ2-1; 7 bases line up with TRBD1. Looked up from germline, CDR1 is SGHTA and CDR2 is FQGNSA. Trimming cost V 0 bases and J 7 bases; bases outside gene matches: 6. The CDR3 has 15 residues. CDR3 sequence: CASSLAAQGWNEQFF. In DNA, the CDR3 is TGTGCCAGCAGCTTAGCGGCACAGGGGTGGAATGAGCAGTTCTTC.

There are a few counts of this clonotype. The CDR3 nucleotides are TGCAGTGCTAGAGGGGACAGGGGATTTGTCACCGGGGAGCTGTTTTTT. As protein: CSARGDRGFVTGELFF. V is TRBV20-1 and J is TRBJ2-2, with TRBD1 matching over 10 bases. The V segment lost 1 base and the J segment 4 bases; nucleotides outside the gene matches: 6. CDR1 is DFQATT and CDR2 is SNEGSKA in the germline V gene (reference sequence). The length of the CDR3 is 16 residues.

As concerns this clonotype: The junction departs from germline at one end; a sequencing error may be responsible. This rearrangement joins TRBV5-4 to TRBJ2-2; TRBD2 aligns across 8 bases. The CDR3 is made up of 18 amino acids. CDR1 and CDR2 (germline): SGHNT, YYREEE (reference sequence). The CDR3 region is CAGSYRGGSGIYTGELFF. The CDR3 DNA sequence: TGTGCCGGCAGCTACCGGGGAGGTAGCGGGATCTACACCGGGGAGCTGTTTTTT.

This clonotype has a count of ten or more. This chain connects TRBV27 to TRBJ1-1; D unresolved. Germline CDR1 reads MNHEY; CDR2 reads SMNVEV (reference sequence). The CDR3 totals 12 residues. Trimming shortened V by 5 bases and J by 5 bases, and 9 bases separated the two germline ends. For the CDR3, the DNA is TGTGCCAGCAGTGGAGGGCGGACTGAAGCTTTCTTT. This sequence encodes CASSGGRTEAFF.

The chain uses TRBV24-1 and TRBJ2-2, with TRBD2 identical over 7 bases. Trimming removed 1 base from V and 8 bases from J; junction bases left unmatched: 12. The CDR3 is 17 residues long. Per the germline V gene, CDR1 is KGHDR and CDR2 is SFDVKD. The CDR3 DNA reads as TGTGCCACCAGTGATTTTATGGCGGGAGTCGTTCCGGGGGAGCTGTTTTTT. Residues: CATSDFMAGVVPGELFF.

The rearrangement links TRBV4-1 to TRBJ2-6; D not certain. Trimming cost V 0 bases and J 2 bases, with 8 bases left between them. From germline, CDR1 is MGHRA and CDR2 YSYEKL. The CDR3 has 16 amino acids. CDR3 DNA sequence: TGCGCCAGCAGCCAAGATGCAGCCGCTGGGGCCAACGTCCTGACTTTC. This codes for CASSQDAAAGANVLTF.

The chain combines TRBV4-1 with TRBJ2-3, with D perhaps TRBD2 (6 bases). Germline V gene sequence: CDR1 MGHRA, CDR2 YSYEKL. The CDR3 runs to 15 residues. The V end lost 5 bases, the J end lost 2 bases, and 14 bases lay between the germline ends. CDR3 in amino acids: CASSAGTSLTDTQYF. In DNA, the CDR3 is TGCGCCAGCAGCGCCGGGACTTCTCTCACAGATACGCAGTATTTT.

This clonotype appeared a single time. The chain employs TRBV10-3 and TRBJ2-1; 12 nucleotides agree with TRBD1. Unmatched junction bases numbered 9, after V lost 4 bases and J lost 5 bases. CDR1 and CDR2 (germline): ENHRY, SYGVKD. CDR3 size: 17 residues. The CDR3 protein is CAISAGTGGAGDNEQFF. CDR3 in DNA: TGTGCCATCAGTGCGGGGACAGGGGGCGCAGGGGACAATGAGCAGTTCTTC.